This T cell receptor (beta chain) was retrieved from a study of CDR3 diversity in severe acne. CDR3 length: 12 residues. Germline CDR1 reads SQVTM; CDR2 reads ANQGSEA. The V end was cut by 7 bases, the J end by 3 bases, with 13 bases between. TCRdb called the PCR reads again in MiXCR, with one record for every CDR3 protein. The table lists roughly 100,000 distinct CDR3 sequences, approximately 47% of them singletons. The table lists this clonotype with many counts. This clonotype was obtained from a male donor with acne. V gene TRBV29-1 combines with J gene TRBJ2-7, with TRBD1 as a possible D gene (5 bases). Sequencing was performed on blood. CDR3 protein: CSGMTVGYEQYF. The CDR3 DNA follows: TGCAGCGGTATGACAGTCGGCTACGAGCAGTACTTC.